These 30 T cell receptor beta chains were all obtained from the same sample, sequenced in a study of vaccination and CD4 T cells after COVID-19. MiXCR was run by TCRdb on the PCR reads, yielding one entry per CDR3 protein. The data hold around 30,000 distinct CDR3 sequences, with approximately 53% observed a single time. Specified time point: late sampling 161 to 241 days after vaccination in a few convalescent patients. Source: CD4+ T cells from blood, taken about 7 months after SARS-CoV-2 vaccination. All receptors come from a human donor who had recovered from COVID-19.

This chain uses TRBV6-5 with TRBJ1-1, with D unclear. The CDR3 is 12 residues long. The germline V and J ends were trimmed by 3 bases and 4 bases, with 6 bases remaining between them. Per the germline V gene, CDR1 is MNHEY and CDR2 is SVGAGI. CDR3 bases: TGTGCCAGCAGTTATCTGGGCACTGAAGCTTTCTTT. Translation: CASSYLGTEAFF.

This clonotype was counted between two and nine times. J is TRBJ2-7 and V is TRBV28; 12 positions agree with TRBD2. The CDR3 consists of 14 residues. After removal of 5 bases from V and 7 bases from J, the junction contained 6 bases not matched to a gene. Germline CDR1 MDHEN, CDR2 SYDVKM. The CDR3: CASSPGTSGPEQYF. Written as DNA, the CDR3 is TGTGCCAGCAGTCCCGGGACTAGCGGGCCGGAGCAGTACTTC.

This sequence joins TRBV2 and TRBJ2-5, with TRBD2 identical over 10 bases. The V gene's germline CDR1 is SNHLY and CDR2 FYNNEI. CDR3 length: 14 residues. J lost 4 bases, V lost 8 bases, and 7 bases had no gene match. The CDR3, as DNA: TGTGCCAGCGACCCTAGCGGGAGCGGAGAGACCCAGTACTTC. It is translated as CASDPSGSGETQYF.

The chain employs TRBV6-1 and TRBJ1-5; possibly TRBD1 for D (5 bases). Germline V gene sequence: CDR1 MNHNS, CDR2 SASEGT. The CDR3 contains 13 residues. V shed 5 bases and J shed 5 bases, with 10 bases lying between them. The CDR3 loop is CASSRGGDQPQHF. For the CDR3, the DNA is TGTGCCAGCAGTAGGGGCGGGGATCAGCCCCAGCATTTT.

The chain combines TRBV27 with TRBJ2-5; 7 bases line up with TRBD1. Trimming took 4 bases from V and 3 from J; bases not matched to a gene: 8. The CDR3 has 15 amino acids. Germline-derived CDR1 and CDR2 are MNHEY and SMNVEV (reference sequence). CDR3 sequence: CASSSLGTAKETQYF. CDR3 nucleotides: TGTGCCAGCAGTTCTTTAGGGACAGCCAAAGAGACCCAGTACTTC.

This clonotype was observed a few times. This may come from a read error, since a much larger clone is one base off. J is TRBJ2-7 and V is TRBV6-4; TRBD2 matches at 8 bases. Germline CDR1 reads MRHNA; CDR2 reads SNTAGT. The ends lost 0 bases at V and 7 bases at J; junction bases unmatched: 8. The CDR3 is 15 residues long. The CDR3 is CASSDSAGGMDEQYF. The CDR3 coding sequence is TGTGCCAGCAGTGACTCGGCGGGAGGTATGGATGAGCAGTACTTC.

The J gene is TRBJ1-1, the V gene TRBV2; D perhaps matches TRBD1 (6 bases). Trimming cost V 1 base and J 10 bases, with 10 bases left between them. The CDR3 loop spans 12 amino acids. Germline V gene data show CDR1 as SNHLY and CDR2 as FYNNEI. CDR3 region: CASSEGTGRAFF. The CDR3 DNA reads as TGTGCCAGCAGTGAAGGTACAGGGCGAGCTTTCTTT.

The rearrangement uses TRBV7-2 and TRBJ1-2, with 7 bases identical to TRBD1. Trimming took 3 bases from V and 0 from J; bases not matched to a gene: 4. Germline V CDR1 and CDR2: SGHTA, FQGNSA. This CDR3 is built from 15 residues. The CDR3 loop is CASSLGTGANYGYTF. The CDR3 coding sequence is TGTGCCAGCAGCTTGGGTACAGGGGCTAACTATGGCTACACCTTC.

The rearrangement uses TRBV10-3 and TRBJ2-2; 8 bases agree with TRBD2. With V trimmed by 6 bases and J by 0 bases, 9 bases remained unmatched. The germline V gene has CDR1 ENHRY and CDR2 SYGVKD. This CDR3 has 17 residues. The CDR3 loop reads CAIRGLTSGSNTGELFF. For the CDR3, the DNA is TGTGCCATCAGGGGACTCACTAGCGGATCGAACACCGGGGAGCTGTTTTTT.

The chain has TRBV7-8 and TRBJ2-1; the D is unclear. Germline loops: CDR1 SGHVS, CDR2 FQNEAQ. Deletions cut 6 bases from V and 8 bases from J, with 8 bases between. This CDR3 is 11 amino acids long. CDR3 loop: CASRQSHEQFF. The CDR3 DNA reads as TGTGCCAGCAGACAATCCCATGAGCAGTTCTTC.

The chain employs TRBV2 and TRBJ1-5; D ambiguous. Germline V gives CDR1 SNHLY, CDR2 FYNNEI. This CDR3 region has 13 residues. The ends were cut back, 6 bases at V and 6 bases at J, with 12 bases in the middle. The CDR3 here is CASSLGEGQPQHF. In DNA, the CDR3 is TGTGCCAGCAGCTTAGGAGAGGGTCAGCCCCAGCATTTT.

The table lists this clonotype with a few counts. The V call is TRBV7-2, the J call TRBJ1-5, with TRBD1 identical over 10 bases. The V gene end was trimmed by 1 base and the J gene end by 9 bases; junction bases not matched to a gene: 9. CDR1 is SGHTA and CDR2 is FQGNSA in the germline V gene. The CDR3 totals 16 residues. This chain's CDR3 is CASSLGGTGALWPQHF. The CDR3 nucleotides are TGTGCCAGCAGCTTAGGAGGGACAGGGGCCCTATGGCCCCAGCATTTT.

The rearrangement joins TRBV4-1 to TRBJ2-5; 10 bases are a match to TRBD2. The V and J ends lost 4 bases and 4 bases, in that order; junction bases with no gene match: 6. Germline CDR1 reads MGHRA; CDR2 reads YSYEKL. CDR3 length: 15 amino acids. As DNA, the CDR3 is TGCGCCAGCAGCCCACTAGCGGGATTACGAGAGACCCAGTACTTC. Translation: CASSPLAGLRETQYF.

The chain employs TRBV27 and TRBJ1-2; TRBD1 might be the D (5 bases). The CDR3 runs 13 residues. The V and J ends lost 2 bases and 2 bases respectively, with 6 bases between them. CDR1 MNHEY and CDR2 SMNVEV come from the germline V gene (reference sequence). The CDR3 nucleotides read TGTGCCAGCAGTTTAGGGGGGAACTATGGCTACACCTTC. This encodes CASSLGGNYGYTF.

The chain carries TRBV18 and TRBJ1-2, with D possibly being TRBD1 (6 bases). The CDR3 contains 17 residues. The germline CDR1 and CDR2 sequences are KGHSH and LQKENI. V lost 2 bases to trimming and J lost 4 bases, with 20 bases between them. The CDR3 is CASSPSPNYGTPYGYTF. The CDR3 bases are TGTGCCAGCTCACCATCACCAAACTACGGGACACCCTATGGCTACACCTTC.

This clonotype has just a few counts. This sequence joins TRBV7-3 and TRBJ1-2, with 8 positions matching TRBD1. CDR3 length equals 13 residues. V gave up 2 bases and J gave up 10 bases; unmatched junction bases: 6. The germline CDR1 and CDR2 sequences are SGHTA and FQGTGA. CDR3 nucleotide sequence: TGTGCCAGCAGCTTACAGGGGGCAACAGACTACACCTTC. Its protein product is CASSLQGATDYTF.

This clonotype was observed a handful of times. The chain uses TRBV20-1 and TRBJ2-5, with TRBD2 identical over 8 bases. The ends lost 2 bases at V and 1 base at J; junction bases unmatched: 6. The CDR3 is 15 residues long. The germline gives CDR1 DFQATT, CDR2 SNEGSKA (reference sequence). CDR3 in DNA: TGCAGTGCTAGAAGGACTAGCTGGGGCCAAGAGACCCAGTACTTC. Amino acids: CSARRTSWGQETQYF.

V gene TRBV24-1 combines with J gene TRBJ2-5; 7 bases map to TRBD2. The germline V gene encodes CDR1 KGHDR and CDR2 SFDVKD. V gave up 1 base and J gave up 5 bases; unmatched junction bases: 12. The CDR3 covers 17 residues. The CDR3 loop reads CATSDFSASGASETQYF. The CDR3 nucleotides read TGTGCCACCAGTGATTTCTCGGCTAGCGGAGCGAGTGAGACCCAGTACTTC.

The gene calls are TRBV20-1 and TRBJ1-1; the D gene is possibly TRBD1 (6 bases). Germline V gives CDR1 DFQATT, CDR2 SNEGSKA (reference sequence). The length of the CDR3 is 12 residues. Trimming cost V 6 bases and J 5 bases, with 13 bases left between them. The CDR3 region has the DNA TGCAGTGCCCCAAGGGGGGGGACTGAAGCTTTCTTT. Translation: CSAPRGGTEAFF.

This clonotype has more than one count but fewer than ten. In DNA, the CDR3 is TGTGCCAGCAGTATTCAGGACCCCGGGGAGCTGTTTTTT. Its translation: CASSIQDPGELFF. The gene calls are TRBV6-1 and TRBJ2-2; no clear D gene. The CDR3 consists of 13 residues. Trimming cost V 5 bases and J 6 bases, with 10 bases left between them. Germline assignment: CDR1 MNHNS and CDR2 SASEGT.

This sequence joins TRBV7-2 and TRBJ2-1; TRBD2 agrees at 8 bases. Germline V lookup: CDR1 SGHTA, CDR2 FQGNSA. The CDR3 runs 16 residues. Unmatched junction bases numbered 14, after V lost 5 bases and J lost 8 bases. As DNA, the CDR3 is TGTGCCAGCAGCCTCTCAGCGAGCGGGAGAGGGTATGAGCAGTTCTTC. This translates into CASSLSASGRGYEQFF.

This clonotype was detected a few times. The rearrangement links TRBV19 to TRBJ1-2; possibly TRBD1 for D (6 bases). The CDR3 loop spans 15 amino acids. Between the trimmed V and J ends, which lost 7 bases and 1 base, there was a span of 16 bases. Germline V gene data show CDR1 as LNHDA and CDR2 as SQIVND (reference sequence). The CDR3 coding sequence is TGTGCCAGTAACTTCGGCAGGGGACTTAACTATGGCTACACCTTC. It encodes CASNFGRGLNYGYTF.

This clonotype was seen a few times. The chain joins TRBV20-1 to TRBJ2-3; 12 nucleotides match TRBD2. The V and J ends lost 6 bases and 5 bases, in that order; junction bases with no gene match: 6. This CDR3 has 14 residues. CDR1 DFQATT and CDR2 SNEGSKA come from the germline V gene (reference sequence). The CDR3 sequence: CSAQPGLAGDTQYF. The CDR3 DNA follows: TGCAGTGCCCAACCGGGACTAGCGGGAGATACGCAGTATTTT.

The chain uses TRBV18 and TRBJ2-7; perhaps TRBD1 as D (5 bases). Germline CDR1 and CDR2: KGHSH and LQKENI. There are 15 residues in the CDR3. Trimming took off 5 bases at V and 5 bases at J, with 19 bases between the two ends. CDR3 bases: TGTGCCAGCTCAACAGGTCTTTCCCTATCGGACGAGCAGTACTTC. As protein: CASSTGLSLSDEQYF. Based on the CDR3 plus reference TRBV18 and TRBJ2-7, the full variable domain is NAGVMQNPRHLVRRRGQEARLRCSPMKGHSHVYWYRQLPEEGLKFMVYLQKENIIDESGMPKERFSAEFPKEGPSILRIQQVVRGDSAAYFCASSTGLSLSDEQYFGPGTRLTVT.

This clonotype showed up just a few times. The chain links TRBV6-5 to TRBJ2-1; D unresolved. Between the trimmed V and J ends, which lost 4 bases and 5 bases, there was a span of 9 bases. CDR1 and CDR2 from the germline V gene are MNHEY and SVGAGI. This CDR3 has 13 residues. The chain's CDR3 is CASSSQSHNEQFF. DNA of the CDR3: TGTGCCAGCAGTTCGCAATCGCACAATGAGCAGTTCTTC.

The chain has TRBV6-1 and TRBJ2-3, with D perhaps matching TRBD1 (6 bases). The CDR3 length is 12 residues. V gave up 6 bases and J gave up 3 bases, with 7 bases separating them. CDR1 is MNHNS, CDR2 SASEGT, per germline. The DNA for the CDR3 is TGTGCCAGCAGCAGGGGTACAGATACGCAGTATTTT. Translated: CASSRGTDTQYF.

The chain links TRBV7-9 to TRBJ1-5, with TRBD1 as a possible D gene (5 bases). Germline loops: CDR1 SEHNR, CDR2 FQNEAQ (reference sequence). V was clipped by 1 base and J by 0 bases, with 13 bases between them. The CDR3 covers 17 residues. This CDR3 is CASSLGETVYSNQPQHF. CDR3 nucleotides: TGTGCCAGCAGCTTAGGAGAGACAGTTTATAGCAATCAGCCCCAGCATTTT.

The chain couples TRBV6-5 to TRBJ1-2; D may be TRBD1 (5 bases). V lost 0 bases, J lost 3 bases, and 11 bases lay in between. The germline V gene has CDR1 MNHEY and CDR2 SVGAGI. This CDR3 spans 15 amino acids. The CDR3 DNA reads as TGTGCCAGCAGTTACTCTCCAGGGACTCACTATGGCTACACCTTC. This translates into CASSYSPGTHYGYTF.

This clonotype was recorded a few times. This chain uses TRBV19 with TRBJ2-1; TRBD1 or TRBD2 may be the D gene (5 bases each). V was trimmed by 2 bases and J by 5 bases, leaving 16 bases between them. Germline CDR1 LNHDA, CDR2 SQIVND (reference sequence). This CDR3 is 16 amino acids long. The CDR3, as DNA: TGTGCCAGTAGTATATCGTGGGGGAGACGGGACAATGAGCAGTTCTTC. This sequence encodes CASSISWGRRDNEQFF.

This clonotype was observed a few times. The rearrangement uses TRBV15 and TRBJ1-2, with 7 bases aligning to TRBD1. CDR3 size: 16 residues. Germline CDR1 LNHNV, CDR2 YYDKDF (reference sequence). With 3 bases clipped from V and 2 bases from J, the junction kept 9 bases outside the gene matches. The CDR3 DNA follows: TGTGCCACCAGCAGGGGGCTACAGACAGGGAACTATGGCTACACCTTC. Its translation: CATSRGLQTGNYGYTF. Supplemented by reference TRBV15 and TRBJ1-2, the full variable domain reads DAMVIQNPRYQVTQFGKPVTLSCSQTLNHNVMYWYQQKSSQAPKLLFHYYDKDFNNEADTPDNFQSRRPNTSFCFLDIRSPGLGDTAMYLCATSRGLQTGNYGYTFGSGTRLTVV.